The table lists the clone carrying this TCR beta chain with a few counts. The data were taken from a study of human T cells and chemical hapten exposure. Single cDNA molecules in the library carried unique molecular identifiers attached during preparation. A single record per CDR3 protein comes from TCRdb applying MiXCR to the RACE reads. Found here are 65,000 to 85,000 distinct CDR3 sequences, approximately 10% of them singletons; the top ten hold more than 1.1%. Trimming took 11 bases from V and 10 from J, leaving 14 bases between them. This CDR3 region has 10 residues. Germline V CDR1 and CDR2: MNHNY, SVGAGI (reference sequence). Time point in this sample: patch test 1, 2 weeks after DPC sensitization. Treatment specified: therapeutic diphenylcyclopropenone sensitization with weekly scalp DPC.

The sequencing here drew on whole blood, taken in connection with sensitization to the hapten diphenylcyclopropenone (DPC). This TCR was recovered from a woman in her fifties or sixties with alopecia areata. Some clones in this sample may be carry-over from other donors' samples. The rearrangement links TRBV6-6 to TRBJ1-1, with a tentative D call TRBD1 (5 bases). CDR3 protein: CALGLGAAFF. CDR3 sequence (DNA): TGTGCCCTCGGGTTAGGGGCAGCTTTCTTT.